This section outlines one T cell receptor (beta chain) sequence together with its context. The CDR3 spans 14 residues. Germline V gene data show CDR1 as GTSNPN and CDR2 as SVGIG (reference sequence). With V trimmed by 0 bases and J by 8 bases, 5 bases remained unmatched. These data belong to a study of early stage breast cancer tumors. Study information: Samples were sequenced at about 9.7-fold average coverage.

The repertoire was sequenced with immunoSEQ multiplex PCR; TCRdb's copy has only in-frame clones and lacks some. The sample lists approximately 48,000 clones, 80% to 95% occurring once. The sequenced material came from blood. This chain connects TRBV30 to TRBJ1-4, with 8 bases fitting TRBD1. This sequence was found in a person between 65 and 80 years old with breast cancer. In DNA form, the CDR3 reads TGTGCCTGGAGTGTCCAGGGGGCCGGAGAAAAACTGTTTTTT. Residues: CAWSVQGAGEKLFF.